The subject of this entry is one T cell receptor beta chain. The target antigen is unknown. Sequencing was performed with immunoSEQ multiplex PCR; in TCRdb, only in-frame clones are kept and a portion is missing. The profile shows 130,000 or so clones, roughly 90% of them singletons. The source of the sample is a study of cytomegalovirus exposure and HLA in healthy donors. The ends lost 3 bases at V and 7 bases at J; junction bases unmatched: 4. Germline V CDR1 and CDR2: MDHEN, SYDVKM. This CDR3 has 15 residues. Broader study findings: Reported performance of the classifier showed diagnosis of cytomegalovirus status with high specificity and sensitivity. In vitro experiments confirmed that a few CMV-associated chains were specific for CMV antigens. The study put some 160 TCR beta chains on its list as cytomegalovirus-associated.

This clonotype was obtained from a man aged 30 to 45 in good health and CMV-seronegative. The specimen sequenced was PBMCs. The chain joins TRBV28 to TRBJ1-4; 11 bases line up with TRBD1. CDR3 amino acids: CASSFPGTGGEKLFF. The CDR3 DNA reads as TGTGCCAGCAGTTTTCCAGGGACAGGGGGTGAAAAACTGTTTTTT.